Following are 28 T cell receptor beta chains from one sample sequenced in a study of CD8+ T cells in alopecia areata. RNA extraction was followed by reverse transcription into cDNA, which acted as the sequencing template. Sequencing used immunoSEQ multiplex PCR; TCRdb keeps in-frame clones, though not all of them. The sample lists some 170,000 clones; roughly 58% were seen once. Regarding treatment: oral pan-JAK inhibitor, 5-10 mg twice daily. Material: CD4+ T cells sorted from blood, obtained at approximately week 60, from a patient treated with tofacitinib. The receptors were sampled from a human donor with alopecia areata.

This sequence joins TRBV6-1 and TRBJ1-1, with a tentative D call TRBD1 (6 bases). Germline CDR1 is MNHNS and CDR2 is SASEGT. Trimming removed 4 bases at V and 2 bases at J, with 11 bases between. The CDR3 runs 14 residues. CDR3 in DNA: TGTGCCAGCAGTGGGCAGGGGAAAAACACTGAAGCTTTCTTT. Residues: CASSGQGKNTEAFF.

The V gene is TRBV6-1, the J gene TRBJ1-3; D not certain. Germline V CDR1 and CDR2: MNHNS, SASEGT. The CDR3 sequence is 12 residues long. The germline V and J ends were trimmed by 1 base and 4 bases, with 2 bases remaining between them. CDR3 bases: TGTGCCAGCAGTGAAGTGGGAAACACCATATATTTT. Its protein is CASSEVGNTIYF.

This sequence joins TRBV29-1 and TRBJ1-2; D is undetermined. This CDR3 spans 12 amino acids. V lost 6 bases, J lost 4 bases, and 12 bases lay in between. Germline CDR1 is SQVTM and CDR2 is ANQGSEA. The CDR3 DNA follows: TGCAGCGTGAGAGGCCGAGGCTATGGCTACACCTTC. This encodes CSVRGRGYGYTF.

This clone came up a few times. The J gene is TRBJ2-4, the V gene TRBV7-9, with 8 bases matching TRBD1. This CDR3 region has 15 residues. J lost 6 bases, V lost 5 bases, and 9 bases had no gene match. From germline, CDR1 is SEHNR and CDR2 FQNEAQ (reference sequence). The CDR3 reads CASSHRGQAANIQYF. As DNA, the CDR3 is TGTGCCAGCAGCCATAGGGGACAGGCTGCAAACATTCAGTACTTC.

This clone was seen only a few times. The DNA of the CDR3 is TGTGCCAGCAGTACCAGCGGGATTTCCTACGAGCAGTACTTC. Translating it yields CASSTSGISYEQYF. The V and J genes are TRBV27 and TRBJ2-7; 7 bases map to TRBD2. Trimming cost V 5 bases and J 1 base; bases outside gene matches: 5. This CDR3 has 14 residues. Germline lookup yields CDR1 MNHEY and CDR2 SMNVEV (reference sequence).

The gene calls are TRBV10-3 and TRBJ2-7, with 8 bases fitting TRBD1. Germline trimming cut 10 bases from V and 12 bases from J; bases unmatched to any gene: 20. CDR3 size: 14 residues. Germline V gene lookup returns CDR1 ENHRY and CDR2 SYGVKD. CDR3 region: CATLSGAGGGARYF. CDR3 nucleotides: TGTGCCACCCTCTCCGGGGCAGGGGGCGGAGCGCGGTACTTC.

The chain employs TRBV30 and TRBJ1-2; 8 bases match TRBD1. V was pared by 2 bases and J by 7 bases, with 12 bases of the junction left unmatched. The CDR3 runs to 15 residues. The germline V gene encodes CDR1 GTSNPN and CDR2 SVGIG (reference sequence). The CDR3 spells CAWSLIRDRRFGYTF. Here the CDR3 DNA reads TGTGCCTGGAGTCTCATCCGGGACAGGCGGTTTGGCTACACCTTC. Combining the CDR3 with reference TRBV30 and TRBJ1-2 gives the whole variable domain SQTIHQWPATLVQPVGSPLSLECTVEGTSNPNLYWYRQAAGRGLQLLFYSVGIGQISSEVPQNLSASRPQDRQFILSSKKLLLSDSGFYLCAWSLIRDRRFGYTFGSGTRLTVV.

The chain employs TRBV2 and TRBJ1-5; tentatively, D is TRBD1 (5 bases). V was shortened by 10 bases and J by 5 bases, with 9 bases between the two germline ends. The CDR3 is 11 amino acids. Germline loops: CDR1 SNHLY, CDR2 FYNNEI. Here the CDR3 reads CATGRDQPQHF. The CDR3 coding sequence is TGTGCCACCGGCAGGGATCAGCCCCAGCATTTT.

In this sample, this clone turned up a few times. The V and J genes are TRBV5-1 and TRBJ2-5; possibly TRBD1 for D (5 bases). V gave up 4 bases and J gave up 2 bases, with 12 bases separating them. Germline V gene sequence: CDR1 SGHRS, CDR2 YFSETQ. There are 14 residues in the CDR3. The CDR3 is CASSGRTLQETQYF. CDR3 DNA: TGCGCCAGCAGCGGTCGGACATTACAAGAGACCCAGTACTTC.

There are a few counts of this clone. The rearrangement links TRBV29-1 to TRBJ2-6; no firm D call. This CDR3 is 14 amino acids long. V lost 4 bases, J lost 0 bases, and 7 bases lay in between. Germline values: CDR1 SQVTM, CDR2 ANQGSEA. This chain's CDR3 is CSVGLGSGANVLTF. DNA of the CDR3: TGCAGCGTTGGGCTCGGCTCTGGGGCCAACGTCCTGACTTTC.

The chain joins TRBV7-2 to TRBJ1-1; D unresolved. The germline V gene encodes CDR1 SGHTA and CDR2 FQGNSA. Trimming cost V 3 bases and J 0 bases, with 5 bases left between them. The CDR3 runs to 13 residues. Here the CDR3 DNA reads TGTGCCAGCAGCTTCACAGTGAACACTGAAGCTTTCTTT. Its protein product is CASSFTVNTEAFF. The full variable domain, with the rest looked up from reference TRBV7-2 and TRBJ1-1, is GAGVSQSPSNKVTEKGKDVELRCDPISGHTALYWYRQSLGQGLEFLIYFQGNSAPDKSGLPSDRFSAERTGGSVSTLTIQRTQQEDSAVYLCASSFTVNTEAFFGQGTRLTVV.

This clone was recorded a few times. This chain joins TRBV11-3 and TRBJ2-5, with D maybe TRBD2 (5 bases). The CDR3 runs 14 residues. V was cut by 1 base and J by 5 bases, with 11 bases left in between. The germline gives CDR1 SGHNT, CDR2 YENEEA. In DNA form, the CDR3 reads TGTGCCAGCAGCTTAGTCGAGGGTCAGGAGACCCAGTACTTC. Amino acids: CASSLVEGQETQYF.

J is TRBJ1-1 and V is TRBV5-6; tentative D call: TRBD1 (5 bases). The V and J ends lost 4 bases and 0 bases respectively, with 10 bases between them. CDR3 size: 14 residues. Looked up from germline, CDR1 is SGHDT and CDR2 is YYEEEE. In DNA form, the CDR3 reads TGTGCCAGCAGCCCGGGACTGGTGAACACTGAAGCTTTCTTT. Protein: CASSPGLVNTEAFF.

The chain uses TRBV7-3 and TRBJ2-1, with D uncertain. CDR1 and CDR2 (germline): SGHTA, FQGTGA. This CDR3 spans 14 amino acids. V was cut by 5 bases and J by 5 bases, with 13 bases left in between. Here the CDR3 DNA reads TGTGCCAGCAGCACAAATTTCGTCGACAATGAGCAGTTCTTC. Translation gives CASSTNFVDNEQFF.

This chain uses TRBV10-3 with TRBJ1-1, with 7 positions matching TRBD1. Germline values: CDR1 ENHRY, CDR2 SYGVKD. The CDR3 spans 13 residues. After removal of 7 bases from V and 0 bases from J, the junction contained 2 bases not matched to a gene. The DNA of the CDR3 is TGTGCCATCACGGGGACAGTGAACACTGAAGCTTTCTTT. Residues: CAITGTVNTEAFF.

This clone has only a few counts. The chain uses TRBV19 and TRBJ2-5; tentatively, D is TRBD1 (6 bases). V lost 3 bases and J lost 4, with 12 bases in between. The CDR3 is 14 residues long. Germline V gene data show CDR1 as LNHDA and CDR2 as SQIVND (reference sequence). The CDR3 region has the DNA TGTGCCAGTAGTATGGGGACATCGGGAGAGACCCAGTACTTC. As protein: CASSMGTSGETQYF.

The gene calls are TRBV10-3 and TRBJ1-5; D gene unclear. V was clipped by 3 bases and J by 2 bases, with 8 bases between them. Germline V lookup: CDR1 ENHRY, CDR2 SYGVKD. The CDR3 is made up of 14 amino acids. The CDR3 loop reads CAISDLGGNQPQHF. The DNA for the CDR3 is TGTGCCATCAGTGATCTGGGAGGCAATCAGCCCCAGCATTTT.

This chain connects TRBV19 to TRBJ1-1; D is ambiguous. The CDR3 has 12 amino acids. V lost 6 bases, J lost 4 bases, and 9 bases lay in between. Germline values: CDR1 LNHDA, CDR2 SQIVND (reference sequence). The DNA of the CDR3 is TGTGCCAGTAGGGATATAGGCACTGAAGCTTTCTTT. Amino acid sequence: CASRDIGTEAFF.

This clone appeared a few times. DNA of the CDR3: TGTGCCAGTAGTGCTACCGGGACTTTTAATGAAAAACTGTTTTTT. It codes for CASSATGTFNEKLFF. The chain is built from TRBV19 and TRBJ1-4; D is perhaps TRBD1 (5 bases). The V gene's germline CDR1 is LNHDA and CDR2 SQIVND (reference sequence). CDR3 size: 15 residues. V was trimmed by 5 bases and J by 4 bases, leaving 14 bases between them.

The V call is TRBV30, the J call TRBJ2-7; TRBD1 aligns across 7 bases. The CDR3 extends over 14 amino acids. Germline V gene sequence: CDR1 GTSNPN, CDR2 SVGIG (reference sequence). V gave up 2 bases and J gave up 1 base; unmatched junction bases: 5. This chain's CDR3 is CAWSRQGNSYEQYF. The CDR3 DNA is TGTGCCTGGAGTCGACAGGGAAATTCCTACGAGCAGTACTTC.

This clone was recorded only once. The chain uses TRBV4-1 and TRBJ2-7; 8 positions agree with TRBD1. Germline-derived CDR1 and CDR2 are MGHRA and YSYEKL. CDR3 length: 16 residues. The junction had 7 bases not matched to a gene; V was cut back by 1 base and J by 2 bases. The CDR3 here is CASSQGWWTGTYEQYF. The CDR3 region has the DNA TGCGCCAGCAGCCAAGGGTGGTGGACAGGGACCTACGAGCAGTACTTC.

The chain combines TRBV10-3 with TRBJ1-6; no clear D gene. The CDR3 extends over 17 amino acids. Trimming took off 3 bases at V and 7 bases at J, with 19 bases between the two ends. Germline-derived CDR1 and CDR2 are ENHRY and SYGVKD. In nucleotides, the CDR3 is TGTGCCATCAGTGAAAATGAGGGTGCCCCGACAAATTCACCCCTCCACTTT. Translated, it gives CAISENEGAPTNSPLHF.

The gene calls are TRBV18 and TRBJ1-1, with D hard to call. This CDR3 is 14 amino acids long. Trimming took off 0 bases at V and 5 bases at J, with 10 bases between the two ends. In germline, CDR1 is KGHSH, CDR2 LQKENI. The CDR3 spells CASSPPKGRTEAFF. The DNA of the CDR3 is TGTGCCAGCTCACCACCGAAGGGTCGGACTGAAGCTTTCTTT.

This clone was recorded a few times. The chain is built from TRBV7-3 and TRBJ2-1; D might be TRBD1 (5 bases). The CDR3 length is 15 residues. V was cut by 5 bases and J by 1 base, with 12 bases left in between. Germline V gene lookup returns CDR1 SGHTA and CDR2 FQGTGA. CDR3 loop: CASSTGQGSYNEQFF. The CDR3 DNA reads TGTGCCAGCAGCACAGGACAAGGGTCCTACAATGAGCAGTTCTTC. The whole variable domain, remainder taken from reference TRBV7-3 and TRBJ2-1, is GAGVSQTPSNKVTEKGKYVELRCDPISGHTALYWYRQSLGQGPEFLIYFQGTGAADDSGLPNDRFFAVRPEGSVSTLKIQRTERGDSAVYLCASSTGQGSYNEQFFGPGTRLTVL.

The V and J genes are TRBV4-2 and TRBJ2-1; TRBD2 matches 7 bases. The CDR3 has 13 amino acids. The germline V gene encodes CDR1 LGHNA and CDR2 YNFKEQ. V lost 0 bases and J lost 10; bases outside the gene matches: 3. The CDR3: CASSQDVSGEQFF. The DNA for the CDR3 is TGTGCCAGCAGCCAAGACGTTAGCGGGGAGCAGTTCTTC.

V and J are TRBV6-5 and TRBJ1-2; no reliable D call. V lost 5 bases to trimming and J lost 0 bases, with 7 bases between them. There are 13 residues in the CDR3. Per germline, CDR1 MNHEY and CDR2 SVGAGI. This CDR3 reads CASSQETNYGYTF. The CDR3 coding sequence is TGTGCCAGCAGTCAGGAGACTAACTATGGCTACACCTTC.

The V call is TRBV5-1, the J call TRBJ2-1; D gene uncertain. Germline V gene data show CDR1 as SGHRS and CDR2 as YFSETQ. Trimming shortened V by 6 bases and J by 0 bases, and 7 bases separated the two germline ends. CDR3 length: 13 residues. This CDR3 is CASMVSSYNEQFF. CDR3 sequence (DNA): TGCGCCAGCATGGTCAGCTCCTACAATGAGCAGTTCTTC.

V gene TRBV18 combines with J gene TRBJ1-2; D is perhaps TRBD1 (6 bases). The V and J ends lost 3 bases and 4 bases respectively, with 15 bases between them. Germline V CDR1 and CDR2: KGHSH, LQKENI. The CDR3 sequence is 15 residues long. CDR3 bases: TGTGCCAGCTCACCCTTGATACAGGGCTCCTATGGCTACACCTTC. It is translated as CASSPLIQGSYGYTF.